This TCR beta chain came from a study of CD8+ T cells in alopecia areata. In the study overall: Treatment comprised oral tofacitinib, 5 to 10 mg twice daily, in treated patients. Study-wide results and limits: Among the cells sequenced in scalp samples are also the resident alphabeta T cells of normal skin.

The CDR3 length is 16 residues. Deletions cut 2 bases from V and 4 bases from J, with 17 bases between. The germline V gene encodes CDR1 MGHDK and CDR2 SYGVNS. Reverse transcription of extracted RNA yielded cDNA, which provided the sequencing template. The method was immunoSEQ multiplex PCR; TCRdb's version includes in-frame clones alone and lacks a portion of them. The sample has hundreds of thousands of clones, 60% seen once. Described treatment: oral pan-JAK inhibitor, 5-10 mg twice daily. Researchers gathered lesional scalp punch biopsies and peripheral blood from patients with alopecia areata. Notes on this clone: Its antigen is not known.

The chain combines TRBV25-1 with TRBJ2-5, with D perhaps TRBD1 (6 bases). The input for sequencing was CD4+ T cells sorted from blood, taken at roughly week 53, from a patient treated with tofacitinib. The sequence was collected from a human donor with alopecia areata. Here the CDR3 reads CASSEVPGHRGETQYF. CDR3 DNA: TGTGCCAGCAGTGAAGTACCGGGACATAGAGGAGAGACCCAGTACTTC.